What follows are 11 T cell receptor beta chains derived from one specimen sequenced in a study of vaccination and CD4 T cells after COVID-19. Treatment here: roughly 11-day PBMC culture with coronavirus spike peptide pools or control peptides (ViraFEST assay). No antigens are known for them. Once obtained from cultured CD4+ T cells, the DNA was sequenced using the Oncomine TCR Beta short-read assay. TCRdb independently ran MiXCR on the PCR reads; one entry per CDR3 protein. There are over 15,000 distinct CDR3 sequences in the sample; 42% occur only once, and 20% to 25% lies in the top ten. The specimen sequenced was cultured CD4+ T cells from blood. These receptors were collected from a human donor with COVID-19.

V gene TRBV9 combines with J gene TRBJ2-5, with 13 bases identical to TRBD2. V lost 3 bases to trimming and J lost 7 bases; unmatched junction nucleotides: 12. The CDR3 spans 17 residues. CDR1 is SGDLS and CDR2 is YYNGEE in the germline V gene. CDR3 sequence: CASSGATSGGAPGTQYF. The CDR3, as DNA: TGTGCCAGCAGCGGGGCAACTAGCGGGGGGGCCCCCGGGACCCAGTACTTC.

This chain connects TRBV2 to TRBJ1-5; D remains ambiguous. V dropped 3 bases and J dropped 4 bases, with 7 bases sitting between them. Germline V gene lookup returns CDR1 SNHLY and CDR2 FYNNEI. This CDR3 has 13 residues. CDR3 loop: CASSDSQNQPQHF. Written as DNA, the CDR3 is TGTGCCAGCAGTGATTCGCAAAATCAGCCCCAGCATTTT.

This chain joins TRBV11-3 and TRBJ2-5; perhaps TRBD2 as D (5 bases). Germline CDR1 reads SGHNT; CDR2 reads YENEEA. The V and J ends lost 1 base and 8 bases respectively, with 11 bases between them. The CDR3 has 13 amino acids. The CDR3 sequence: CASSLGPRETQYF. The CDR3 DNA is TGTGCCAGCAGCTTAGGCCCCCGGGAAACCCAGTACTTC.

V gene TRBV5-1 combines with J gene TRBJ1-5, with 8 nucleotides matching TRBD1. After removal of 4 bases from V and 6 bases from J, the junction contained 9 bases not matched to a gene. Germline V gives CDR1 SGHRS, CDR2 YFSETQ. The CDR3 covers 15 residues. Here the CDR3 reads CASSPGQGEVQPQHF. In nucleotides, the CDR3 is TGCGCCAGCAGCCCCGGACAGGGAGAGGTTCAGCCCCAGCATTTT.

This clonotype was recorded a few times. The V call is TRBV20-1, the J call TRBJ1-6, with D perhaps matching TRBD1 (6 bases). In germline, CDR1 is DFQATT, CDR2 SNEGSKA (reference sequence). This CDR3 comprises 14 residues. The V and J ends lost 5 bases and 5 bases respectively, with 13 bases between them. The CDR3 here is CSAHPRTDNSPLHF. The CDR3 DNA reads TGCAGTGCTCATCCCCGGACAGATAATTCACCCCTCCACTTT.

The V gene is TRBV29-1, the J gene TRBJ1-1; D gene unclear. Germline V gene lookup returns CDR1 SQVTM and CDR2 ANQGSEA. Trimming shortened V by 4 bases and J by 12 bases, and 12 bases separated the two germline ends. The CDR3 has 10 amino acids. The CDR3 reads CSVGGLGTFF. The DNA of the CDR3 is TGCAGCGTTGGTGGGTTGGGGACTTTCTTT. Full variable domain (remainder filled in from reference TRBV29-1 and TRBJ1-1): SAVISQKPSRDICQRGTSLTIQCQVDSQVTMMFWYRQQPGQSLTLIATANQGSEATYESGFVIDKFPISRPNLTFSTLTVSNMSPEDSSIYLCSVGGLGTFFGQGTRLTVV.

This clonotype is categorized as medium-sized. This chain links TRBV7-2 with TRBJ2-1; TRBD1 is a possible D gene (6 bases). V was cut by 5 bases and J by 1 base, with 18 bases left in between. The CDR3 spans 17 residues. CDR1 SGHTA and CDR2 FQGNSA come from the germline V gene. The CDR3 coding sequence is TGTGCCAGCAGCAGAGACAACAGGGTAAGATCCTACAATGAGCAGTTCTTC. It is translated as CASSRDNRVRSYNEQFF.

The genes are TRBV19 and TRBJ1-5, with D maybe TRBD1 (5 bases). V was clipped by 3 bases and J by 4 bases, with 10 bases between them. Germline CDR1 reads LNHDA; CDR2 reads SQIVND (reference sequence). This CDR3 is built from 14 residues. The CDR3 loop is CASSIPGGNQPQHF. In DNA form, the CDR3 reads TGTGCCAGTAGTATCCCGGGGGGGAATCAGCCCCAGCATTTT.

The J gene is TRBJ2-5, the V gene TRBV20-1; the D is unclear. CDR1 is DFQATT, CDR2 SNEGSKA, per germline (reference sequence). This CDR3 is 10 amino acids long. V shed 5 bases and J shed 3 bases, with 4 bases lying between them. Here the CDR3 reads CSAVKETQYF. The CDR3 region has the DNA TGCAGTGCTGTAAAAGAGACCCAGTACTTC.

This clonotype has only a few counts. This sequence joins TRBV19 and TRBJ1-1; D gene unclear. V lost 4 bases, J lost 3 bases, and 12 bases lay in between. Germline CDR1 LNHDA, CDR2 SQIVND (reference sequence). The CDR3 sequence is 14 residues long. The CDR3 region has the DNA TGTGCCAGTAGTAGAACGCCTGGGGACACTGAAGCTTTCTTT. Translating gives CASSRTPGDTEAFF.

The chain employs TRBV6-2 or TRBV6-3 and TRBJ2-2; no clear D. The germline CDR1 and CDR2 sequences are MNHEY and SVGEGT. The CDR3 spans 13 residues. V lost 7 bases and J lost 9, with 15 bases in between. CDR3 amino acids: CASTPTQRRELFF. The CDR3, as DNA: TGTGCCAGCACCCCGACACAGCGCAGGGAGCTGTTTTTT.